The 24 T cell receptor beta chains below come from one sample, sequenced in a study of blood T cell repertoires in COVID-19. Using immunoSEQ multiplex PCR, the repertoire was profiled, and TCRdb retains in-frame clones only, with some absent. Of approximately 310,000 clones listed, roughly 85% are singletons. Specimen: PBMCs or T cells enriched from blood (not recorded which). The receptors were sampled from a man aged 30 to 39 who had recovered from COVID-19.

The rearrangement uses TRBV2 and TRBJ2-1; maybe TRBD2 (5 bases). Trimming removed 2 bases from V and 10 bases from J, with 9 bases in between. This CDR3 is 12 amino acids long. The germline V gene encodes CDR1 SNHLY and CDR2 FYNNEI. CDR3 residues: CASSESRGEQFF. CDR3 DNA: TGTGCCAGCAGTGAAAGCAGAGGGGAGCAGTTCTTC.

The rearrangement uses TRBV20-1 and TRBJ2-7; the D gene is possibly TRBD1 (5 bases). The germline V gene encodes CDR1 DFQATT and CDR2 SNEGSKA (reference sequence). This CDR3 has 13 amino acids. The V gene lost 3 bases and the J gene lost 3 bases, with 12 bases spanning the gap. The DNA of the CDR3 is TGCAGTGCTAGTTCAAAGGGGAACTACGAGCAGTACTTC. Its protein product is CSASSKGNYEQYF.

J is TRBJ2-7 and V is TRBV19; perhaps TRBD1 as D (6 bases). The germline V and J ends were trimmed by 5 bases and 3 bases, with 14 bases remaining between them. This CDR3 is 14 amino acids long. Per germline, CDR1 LNHDA and CDR2 SQIVND (reference sequence). CDR3 residues: CASSPRADSYEQYF. The CDR3 DNA follows: TGTGCCAGTAGTCCGAGGGCGGACAGCTACGAGCAGTACTTC.

J is TRBJ2-1 and V is TRBV7-8, with a possible D match to TRBD1 (5 bases). Trimming left V 2 bases short and J 4 bases short, with 15 bases between. The CDR3 is 16 amino acids. CDR1 and CDR2 from the germline V gene are SGHVS and FQNEAQ. The DNA for the CDR3 is TGTGCCAGCAGCTTACGGTGGTTAGACAGATACAATGAGCAGTTCTTC. Translating it yields CASSLRWLDRYNEQFF.

This chain's CDR3 is CASSKVTGDYGYTF. In DNA, the CDR3 is TGTGCCAGCAGCAAGGTTACAGGTGACTATGGCTACACCTTC. V is TRBV21-1 and J is TRBJ1-2; TRBD1, as called in the table, went unchecked against the DNA. TRBV21-1 is deemed a pseudogene. The CDR3 has 14 residues.

This chain uses TRBV27 with TRBJ1-6, with 8 positions matching TRBD1. The CDR3 has 16 amino acids. The germline V gene has CDR1 MNHEY and CDR2 SMNVEV (reference sequence). J lost 9 bases, V lost 3 bases, and 10 bases had no gene match. The CDR3 here is CASSLSGQGPGSPLHF. CDR3 in DNA: TGTGCCAGCAGTTTGTCTGGACAGGGACCGGGTTCACCCCTCCACTTT.

The V call is TRBV5-4, the J call TRBJ2-5; 9 bases fit TRBD2. The V and J ends lost 1 base and 3 bases, in that order; junction bases with no gene match: 7. This CDR3 is built from 16 residues. Per germline, CDR1 SGHNT and CDR2 YYREEE (reference sequence). The CDR3 protein is CASSLSPSGAEETQYF. CDR3 coding DNA: TGTGCCAGCAGCTTGTCCCCTAGCGGGGCCGAAGAGACCCAGTACTTC.

In nucleotides, the CDR3 is TGTGCCAGAAGCCAAGGGGGCCCTAATGAAAAACTGTTTTTT. Translated: CARSQGGPNEKLFF. V and J are TRBV7-5 and TRBJ1-4; the table's D call TRBD1 went unverified against the DNA. TRBV7-5 is a recognized pseudogene. The CDR3 contains 14 residues.

The chain joins TRBV5-1 to TRBJ2-1; D not resolved. Germline V gives CDR1 SGHRS, CDR2 YFSETQ. The CDR3 consists of 15 residues. V lost 0 bases, J lost 4 bases, and 11 bases lay in between. The CDR3 region is CASSLGPEPYNEQFF. CDR3 coding DNA: TGCGCCAGCAGCTTGGGACCGGAGCCATACAATGAGCAGTTCTTC.

The J gene is TRBJ1-2, the V gene TRBV5-5, with TRBD1 identical over 9 bases. The trim removed 4 bases at V and 8 bases at J, leaving 6 bases unmatched. Per germline, CDR1 SGHKS and CDR2 YYEKEE (reference sequence). The CDR3 runs to 13 residues. CDR3 amino acids: CASSPNRGQGYTF. In nucleotides, the CDR3 is TGTGCCAGCAGCCCAAACAGGGGGCAGGGCTACACCTTC. Full variable domain (remainder filled in from reference TRBV5-5 and TRBJ1-2): DAGVTQSPTHLIKTRGQQVTLRCSPISGHKSVSWYQQVLGQGPQFIFQYYEKEERGRGNFPDRFSARQFPNYSSELNVNALLLGDSALYLCASSPNRGQGYTFGSGTRLTVV.

V usage is TRBV12-5 and J usage is TRBJ1-5, with 7 nucleotides matching TRBD1. The CDR3 has 13 residues. Germline assignment: CDR1 LGHNT and CDR2 FRNRAP. Trimming at V came to 1 base and at J to 6 bases, leaving 0 bases not matched to a gene. The CDR3 is CASGLGQGQPQHF. CDR3 bases: TGTGCTAGTGGTTTGGGACAGGGTCAGCCCCAGCATTTT.

The CDR3 spells CASSPRTGGLPGELFF. CDR3 in DNA: TGTGCCAGCAGCCCCCGGACAGGGGGCCTTCCCGGGGAGCTGTTTTTT. This rearrangement joins TRBV7-2 to TRBJ2-2, with TRBD1 identical over 11 bases. This CDR3 spans 16 amino acids. With 5 bases clipped from V and 6 bases from J, the junction kept 8 bases outside the gene matches. Germline lookup yields CDR1 SGHTA and CDR2 FQGNSA.

A few counts support this clone. The genes are TRBV2 and TRBJ2-1; tentative D call: TRBD2 (5 bases). Trimming left V 1 base short and J 5 bases short, with 9 bases between. The CDR3 has 14 amino acids. The germline V gene has CDR1 SNHLY and CDR2 FYNNEI. DNA for the CDR3: TGTGCCAGCAGTGAAGAAGCGGTAGACAATGAGCAGTTCTTC. Protein: CASSEEAVDNEQFF.

The chain links TRBV19 to TRBJ1-2; 9 bases are shared with TRBD1. Germline V gives CDR1 LNHDA, CDR2 SQIVND (reference sequence). V lost 3 bases to trimming and J lost 6 bases; unmatched junction nucleotides: 5. This CDR3 comprises 14 residues. CDR3 protein: CASSMIQGADGYTF. CDR3 DNA sequence: TGTGCCAGTAGTATGATACAGGGGGCGGATGGCTACACCTTC.

The rearrangement uses TRBV7-9 and TRBJ2-5; tentatively, D is TRBD2 (6 bases). The CDR3 length is 16 residues. V gave up 1 base and J gave up 5 bases, with 17 bases separating them. Germline V gives CDR1 SEHNR, CDR2 FQNEAQ (reference sequence). This CDR3 is CASSLGQRSGGETQYF. The CDR3 DNA sequence: TGTGCCAGCAGCTTAGGCCAAAGGAGTGGGGGGGAGACCCAGTACTTC.

The gene calls are TRBV10-3 and TRBJ1-6; D possibly corresponds to TRBD1 (5 bases). Germline assignment: CDR1 ENHRY and CDR2 SYGVKD. This CDR3 has 14 amino acids. The ends were cut back, 3 bases at V and 9 bases at J, with 12 bases in the middle. CDR3 in DNA: TGTGCCATCAGTGATGAACAGGCTAGTTCACCCCTCCACTTT. It is translated as CAISDEQASSPLHF.

The rearrangement joins TRBV4-3 to TRBJ2-7; 7 nucleotides match TRBD2. This CDR3 spans 17 amino acids. Germline trimming cut 0 bases from V and 0 bases from J; bases unmatched to any gene: 8. The germline gives CDR1 LGHNA, CDR2 YSLEER. Here the CDR3 reads CASSQEFRGGSSYEQYF. Written as DNA, the CDR3 is TGCGCCAGCAGCCAAGAATTTCGCGGGGGAAGCTCCTACGAGCAGTACTTC.

The rearrangement links TRBV27 to TRBJ1-1, with D unclear. The CDR3 has 14 amino acids. The V gene's germline CDR1 is MNHEY and CDR2 SMNVEV (reference sequence). V gave up 8 bases and J gave up 7 bases, with 20 bases separating them. CDR3 in amino acids: CASGELFKGYEAFF. The DNA of the CDR3 is TGTGCCAGCGGGGAGCTGTTTAAGGGATATGAAGCTTTCTTT.

On this clone: Other DNA sequences in this sample translate to the same CDR3. This chain links TRBV9 with TRBJ1-1; the match to TRBD1 covers 8 bases. Germline trimming cut 0 bases from V and 2 bases from J; bases unmatched to any gene: 3. The CDR3 covers 15 residues. Per the germline V gene, CDR1 is SGDLS and CDR2 is YYNGEE. The CDR3 DNA reads TGTGCCAGCAGCGTAGGGTCAGGGGGCAACACTGAAGCTTTCTTT. This encodes CASSVGSGGNTEAFF.

The chain carries TRBV4-1 and TRBJ2-3, with 7 bases that match TRBD1. After removal of 2 bases from V and 1 base from J, the junction contained 3 bases not matched to a gene. The CDR3 is 15 amino acids. CDR1 is MGHRA and CDR2 is YSYEKL in the germline V gene. CDR3 amino acids: CASSQRDSRTDTQYF. The CDR3 bases are TGCGCCAGCAGCCAACGGGACAGCCGCACAGATACGCAGTATTTT.

The CDR3 loop reads CAWSVNAGNIQYF. In DNA, the CDR3 is TGTGCCTGGAGTGTAAACGCGGGAAACATTCAGTACTTC. The V call is TRBV30, the J call TRBJ2-4, with a possible D match to TRBD2 (5 bases). Germline V lookup: CDR1 GTSNPN, CDR2 SVGIG (reference sequence). Trimming shortened V by 0 bases and J by 6 bases, and 9 bases separated the two germline ends. The CDR3 loop spans 13 amino acids.

The chain couples TRBV4-1 to TRBJ2-5; TRBD2 matches at 12 bases. Germline CDR1 reads MGHRA; CDR2 reads YSYEKL. This CDR3 has 14 residues. V lost 4 bases and J lost 4; bases outside the gene matches: 1. As DNA, the CDR3 is TGCGCCAGCAGCCCGACTAGCGGGGGAGAGACCCAGTACTTC. It is translated as CASSPTSGGETQYF.

In its sample, this clone was seen once. The rearrangement links TRBV2 to TRBJ2-2, with TRBD1 matching 9 bases. The germline gives CDR1 SNHLY, CDR2 FYNNEI. This CDR3 is built from 14 residues. V was clipped by 4 bases and J by 7 bases; unmatched bases: 4. The CDR3 reads CASSGGQGIGELFF. DNA for the CDR3: TGTGCCAGCAGTGGGGGACAGGGTATCGGGGAGCTGTTTTTT.

J is TRBJ1-2 and V is TRBV27; tentatively, D is TRBD1 (5 bases). The V end was cut by 4 bases, the J end by 4 bases, with 10 bases between. The germline CDR1 and CDR2 sequences are MNHEY and SMNVEV (reference sequence). This CDR3 is built from 13 residues. CDR3 DNA sequence: TGTGCCAGCAGTTCTCAGGGAAGCTATGGCTACACCTTC. Protein sequence: CASSSQGSYGYTF.